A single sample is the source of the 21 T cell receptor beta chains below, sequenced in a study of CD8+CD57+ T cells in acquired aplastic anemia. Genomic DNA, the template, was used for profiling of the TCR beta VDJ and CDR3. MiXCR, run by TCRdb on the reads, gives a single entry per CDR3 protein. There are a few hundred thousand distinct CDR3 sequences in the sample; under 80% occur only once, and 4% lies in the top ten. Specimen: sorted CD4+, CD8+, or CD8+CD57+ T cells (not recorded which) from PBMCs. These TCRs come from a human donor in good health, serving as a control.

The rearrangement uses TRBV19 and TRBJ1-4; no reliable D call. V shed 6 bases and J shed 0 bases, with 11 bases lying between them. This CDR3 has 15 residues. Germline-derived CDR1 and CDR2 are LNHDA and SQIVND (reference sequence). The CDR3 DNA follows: TGTGCCAGTAGGGCCGGGCAAGCAACTAATGAAAAACTGTTTTTT. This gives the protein CASRAGQATNEKLFF.

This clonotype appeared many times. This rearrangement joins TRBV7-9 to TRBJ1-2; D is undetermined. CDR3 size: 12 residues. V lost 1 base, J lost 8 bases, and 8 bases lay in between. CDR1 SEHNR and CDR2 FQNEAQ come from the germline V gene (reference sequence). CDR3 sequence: CASSLGFRGYTF. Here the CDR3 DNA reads TGTGCCAGCAGCTTAGGTTTTCGGGGCTACACCTTC.

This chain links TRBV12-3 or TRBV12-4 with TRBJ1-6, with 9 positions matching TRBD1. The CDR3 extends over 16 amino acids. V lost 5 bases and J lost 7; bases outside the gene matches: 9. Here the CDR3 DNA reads TGTGCCAGCAGTGTTACAGGGGGCTCGGAAAATTCACCCCTCCACTTT. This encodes CASSVTGGSENSPLHF.

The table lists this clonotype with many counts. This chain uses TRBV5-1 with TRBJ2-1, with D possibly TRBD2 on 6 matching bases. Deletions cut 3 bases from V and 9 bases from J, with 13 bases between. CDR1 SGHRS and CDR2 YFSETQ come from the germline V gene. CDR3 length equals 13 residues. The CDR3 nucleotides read TGCGCCAGCAGCTCCGAATACGGGGGTGAGCAGTTCTTC. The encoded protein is CASSSEYGGEQFF.

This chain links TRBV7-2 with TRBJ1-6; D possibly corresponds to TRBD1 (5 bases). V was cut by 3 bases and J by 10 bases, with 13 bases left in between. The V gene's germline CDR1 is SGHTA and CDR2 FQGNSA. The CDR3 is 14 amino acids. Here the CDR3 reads CASSLKRDGSPLHF. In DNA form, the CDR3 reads TGTGCCAGCAGCTTGAAACGGGACGGATCACCCCTCCACTTT.

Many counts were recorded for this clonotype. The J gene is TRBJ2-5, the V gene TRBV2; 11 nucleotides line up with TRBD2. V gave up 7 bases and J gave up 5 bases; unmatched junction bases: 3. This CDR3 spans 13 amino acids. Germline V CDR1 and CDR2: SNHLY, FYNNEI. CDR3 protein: CASTLAGVETQYF. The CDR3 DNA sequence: TGTGCCAGCACACTAGCGGGGGTTGAGACCCAGTACTTC.

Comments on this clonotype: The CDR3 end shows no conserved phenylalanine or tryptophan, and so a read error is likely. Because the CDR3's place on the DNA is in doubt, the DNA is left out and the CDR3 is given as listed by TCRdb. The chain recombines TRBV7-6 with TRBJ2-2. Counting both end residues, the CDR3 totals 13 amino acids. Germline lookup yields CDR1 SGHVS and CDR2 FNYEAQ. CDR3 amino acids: CASSVGNSAETQY.

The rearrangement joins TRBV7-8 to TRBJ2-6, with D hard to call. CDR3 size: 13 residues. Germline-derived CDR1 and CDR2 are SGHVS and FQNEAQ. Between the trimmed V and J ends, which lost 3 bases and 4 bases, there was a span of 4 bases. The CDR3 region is CASSLEGANVLTF. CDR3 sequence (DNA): TGTGCCAGCAGCTTGGAAGGGGCCAACGTCCTGACTTTC.

This CDR3 is CSAPRNSGGSSNEQYF. As DNA, the CDR3 is TGCAGTGCTCCACGCAATAGCGGGGGCTCCTCGAATGAGCAGTACTTC. This chain connects TRBV20-1 to TRBJ2-4, with 9 bases that match TRBD2. The CDR3 spans 16 residues. V was pared by 5 bases and J by 13 bases, with 21 bases of the junction left unmatched. Germline values: CDR1 DFQATT, CDR2 SNEGSKA (reference sequence).

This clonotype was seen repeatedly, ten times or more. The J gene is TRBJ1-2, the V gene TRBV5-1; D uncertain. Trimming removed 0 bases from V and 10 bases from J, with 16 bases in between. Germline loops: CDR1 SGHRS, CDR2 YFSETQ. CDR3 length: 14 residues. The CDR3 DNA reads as TGCGCCAGCAGCTTGGGCCAGGCTGAGGAAGTCTACACCTTC. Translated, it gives CASSLGQAEEVYTF.

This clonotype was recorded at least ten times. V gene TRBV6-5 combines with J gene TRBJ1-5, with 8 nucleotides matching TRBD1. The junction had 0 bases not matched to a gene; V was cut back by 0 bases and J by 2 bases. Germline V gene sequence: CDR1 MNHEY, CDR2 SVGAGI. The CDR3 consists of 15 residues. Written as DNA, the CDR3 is TGTGCCAGCAGTTACTCGGGACAGGGCAATCAGCCCCAGCATTTT. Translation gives CASSYSGQGNQPQHF.

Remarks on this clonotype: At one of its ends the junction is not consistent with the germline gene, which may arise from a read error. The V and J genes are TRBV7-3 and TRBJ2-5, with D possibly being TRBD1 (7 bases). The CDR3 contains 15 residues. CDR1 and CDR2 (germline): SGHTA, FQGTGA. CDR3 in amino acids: CASSHQGGVKETEYF. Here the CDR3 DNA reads TGCGCCAGCAGCCACCAGGGGGGCGTCAAAGAGACCGAGTACTTC.

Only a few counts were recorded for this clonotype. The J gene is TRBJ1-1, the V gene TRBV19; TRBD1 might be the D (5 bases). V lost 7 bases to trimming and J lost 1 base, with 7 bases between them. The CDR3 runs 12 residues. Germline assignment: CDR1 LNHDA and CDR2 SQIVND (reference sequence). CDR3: CASIGGNTEAFF. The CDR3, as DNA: TGTGCCAGTATTGGGGGGAACACTGAAGCTTTCTTT.

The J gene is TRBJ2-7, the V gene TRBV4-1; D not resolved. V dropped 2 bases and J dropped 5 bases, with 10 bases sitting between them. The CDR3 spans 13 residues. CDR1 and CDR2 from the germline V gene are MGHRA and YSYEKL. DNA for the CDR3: TGCGCCAGCAGCCAAAAAATCACGAACGAGCAGTACTTC. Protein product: CASSQKITNEQYF.

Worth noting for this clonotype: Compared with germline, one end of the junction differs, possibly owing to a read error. CDR3 sequence (DNA): TGTGCCAGCAGTTACTGGGACAGGGGGGTAGGTGACCCGTTCTTC. This gives the protein CASSYWDRGVGDPFF. The chain links TRBV10-3 to TRBJ2-1; TRBD1 aligns across 11 bases. The germline CDR1 and CDR2 sequences are ENHRY and SYGVKD. The CDR3 contains 15 residues.

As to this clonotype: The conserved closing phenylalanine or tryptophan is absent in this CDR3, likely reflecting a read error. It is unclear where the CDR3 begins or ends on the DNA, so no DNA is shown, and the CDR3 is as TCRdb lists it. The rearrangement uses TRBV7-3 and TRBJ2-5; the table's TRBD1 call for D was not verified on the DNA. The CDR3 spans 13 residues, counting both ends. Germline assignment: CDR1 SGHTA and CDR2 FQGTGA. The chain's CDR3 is CASSVQGGDTQHH.

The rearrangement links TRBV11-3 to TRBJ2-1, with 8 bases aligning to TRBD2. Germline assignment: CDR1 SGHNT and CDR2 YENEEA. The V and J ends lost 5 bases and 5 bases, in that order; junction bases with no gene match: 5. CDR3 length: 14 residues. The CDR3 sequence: CASSISGKDNEQFF. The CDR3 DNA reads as TGTGCCAGCAGCATTAGCGGGAAAGACAATGAGCAGTTCTTC.

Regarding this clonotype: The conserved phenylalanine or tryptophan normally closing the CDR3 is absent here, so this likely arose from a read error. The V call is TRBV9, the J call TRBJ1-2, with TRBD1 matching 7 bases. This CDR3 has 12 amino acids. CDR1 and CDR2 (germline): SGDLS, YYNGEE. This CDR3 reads CACSPTGDGYTS. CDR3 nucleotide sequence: TGTGCCTGCAGCCCAACAGGGGACGGCTACACCTCC.

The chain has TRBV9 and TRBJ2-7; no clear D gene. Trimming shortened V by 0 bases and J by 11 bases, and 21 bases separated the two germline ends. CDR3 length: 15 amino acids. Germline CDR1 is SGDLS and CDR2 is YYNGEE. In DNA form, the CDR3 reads TGTGCCAGCAGCGTAGCTGATGTGGGGTTGAGTGGAAAGTACTTC. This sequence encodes CASSVADVGLSGKYF.

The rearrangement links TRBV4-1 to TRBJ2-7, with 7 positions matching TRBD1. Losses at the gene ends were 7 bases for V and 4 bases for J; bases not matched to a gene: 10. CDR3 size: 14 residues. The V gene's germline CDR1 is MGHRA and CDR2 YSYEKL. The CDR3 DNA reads TGCGCCAGCACGACAGGGCTGCCTGGATACGAGCAGTACTTC. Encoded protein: CASTTGLPGYEQYF.

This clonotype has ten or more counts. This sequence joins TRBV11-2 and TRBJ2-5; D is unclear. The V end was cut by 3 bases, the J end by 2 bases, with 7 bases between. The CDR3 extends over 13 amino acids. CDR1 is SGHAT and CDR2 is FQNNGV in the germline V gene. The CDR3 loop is CASSFSNQETQYF. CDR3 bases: TGTGCCAGCAGCTTTAGTAATCAAGAGACCCAGTACTTC.